This T cell receptor (beta chain) appears in the sequencing data of a study of beta chain features in type 1 diabetes. Study results and caveats: There was a moderate but significant shortening of TCRB CDR3s in all four CD4+ subsets of Type 1 diabetes patients.

Investigators reverse transcribed all isolated RNA, so they sequenced expressed TCRB transcripts. TCRdb's table, derived via immunoSEQ multiplex PCR, lists solely in-frame clones and lacks some. The profile shows tens of thousands of clones, almost 50% of them singletons. This CDR3 is built from 14 residues. Unmatched junction bases numbered 13, after V lost 3 bases and J lost 11 bases. Per the germline V gene, CDR1 is SGHNT and CDR2 is YYREEE (reference sequence). Details on this clone: Its specificity is unknown.

The clonotype originates from a man aged 30 to 45 with type 1 diabetes. Sequencing was performed on central memory CD4+ T cells from blood. The V call is TRBV5-4, the J call TRBJ2-7; 8 positions agree with TRBD1. In DNA form, the CDR3 reads TGTGCCAGCAGCTCCGGGACAGGTGACCTATTTAAGTACTTC. It specifies CASSSGTGDLFKYF.